The clone carrying this T cell receptor (beta chain) was observed many times. The CDR3 loop spans 12 amino acids. Germline lookup yields CDR1 LNHNV and CDR2 YYDKDF (reference sequence). Between the trimmed V and J ends, which lost 0 bases and 7 bases, there was a span of 4 bases. The iRepertoire nested amplicon-rescue multiplex PCR amplified TCR alpha and beta CDR3s from RNA. TCRdb recomputed calls from the multiplex PCR reads with MiXCR, one row per CDR3 protein. The top ten hold around a quarter of the sample, which has approximately 140,000 distinct CDR3 sequences, approximately 24% seen once. This specimen belongs to a study of glioma-infiltrating T cells.

The origin of this receptor is a human donor with low-grade glioma or glioblastoma, undergoing nonglioma brain surgery, or in good health (not recorded which). The chain uses TRBV15 and TRBJ1-5; D uncertain. The sample was glioma tissue, nonneoplastic brain tissue, or PBMCs (not recorded which). CDR3 nucleotides: TGTGCCACCAGCAGAGATCAACAGCCCCAGCATTTT. This gives the protein CATSRDQQPQHF.